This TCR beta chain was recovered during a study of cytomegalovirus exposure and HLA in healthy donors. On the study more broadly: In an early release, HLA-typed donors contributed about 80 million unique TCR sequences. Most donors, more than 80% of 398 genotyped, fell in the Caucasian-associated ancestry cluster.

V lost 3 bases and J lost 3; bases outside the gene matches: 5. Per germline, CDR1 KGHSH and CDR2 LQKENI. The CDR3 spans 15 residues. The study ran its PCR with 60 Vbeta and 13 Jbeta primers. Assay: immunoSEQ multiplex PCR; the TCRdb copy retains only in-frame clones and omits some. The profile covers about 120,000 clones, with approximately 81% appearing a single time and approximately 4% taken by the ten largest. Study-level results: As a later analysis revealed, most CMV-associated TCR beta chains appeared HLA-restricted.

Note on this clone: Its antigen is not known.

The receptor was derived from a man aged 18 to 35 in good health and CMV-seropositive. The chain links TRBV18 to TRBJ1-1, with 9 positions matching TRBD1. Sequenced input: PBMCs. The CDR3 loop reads CASSPGTGWDTEAFF. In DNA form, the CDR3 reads TGTGCCAGCTCACCTGGGACAGGGTGGGACACTGAAGCTTTCTTT.